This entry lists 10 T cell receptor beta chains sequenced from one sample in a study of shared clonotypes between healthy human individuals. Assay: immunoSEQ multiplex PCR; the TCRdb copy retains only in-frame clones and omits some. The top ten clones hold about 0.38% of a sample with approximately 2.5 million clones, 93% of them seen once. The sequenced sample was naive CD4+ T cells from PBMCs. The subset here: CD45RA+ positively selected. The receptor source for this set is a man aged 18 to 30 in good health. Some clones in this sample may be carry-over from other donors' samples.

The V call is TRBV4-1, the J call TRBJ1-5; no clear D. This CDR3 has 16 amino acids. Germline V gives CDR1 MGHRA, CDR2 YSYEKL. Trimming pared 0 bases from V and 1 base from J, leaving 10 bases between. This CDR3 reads CASSQDITGSNQPQHF. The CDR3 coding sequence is TGCGCCAGCAGCCAAGATATTACGGGGAGCAATCAGCCCCAGCATTTT.

The CDR3 coding sequence is TGTGCCAGCAGTTTTCTGGCAGGGGGCGTCGGAAACACCATATATTTT. This encodes CASSFLAGGVGNTIYF. The gene calls are TRBV28 and TRBJ1-3; 8 bases line up with TRBD1. Trimming cost V 3 bases and J 4 bases; bases outside gene matches: 8. Germline assignment: CDR1 MDHEN and CDR2 SYDVKM. This CDR3 contains 16 residues.

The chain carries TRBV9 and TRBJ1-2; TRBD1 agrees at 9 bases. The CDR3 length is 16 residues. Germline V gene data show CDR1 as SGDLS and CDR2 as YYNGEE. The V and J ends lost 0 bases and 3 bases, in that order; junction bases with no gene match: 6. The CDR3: CASSVDPRTGDYGYTF. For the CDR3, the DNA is TGTGCCAGCAGCGTAGACCCGAGGACAGGGGACTATGGCTACACCTTC.

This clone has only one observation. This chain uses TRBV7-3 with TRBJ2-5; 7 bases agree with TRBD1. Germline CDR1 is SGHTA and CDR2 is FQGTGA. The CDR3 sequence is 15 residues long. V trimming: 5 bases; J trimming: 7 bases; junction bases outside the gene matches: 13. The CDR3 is CASSPQGDRTGTQYF. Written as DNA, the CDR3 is TGTGCCAGCAGCCCTCAGGGGGACCGCACGGGGACCCAGTACTTC.

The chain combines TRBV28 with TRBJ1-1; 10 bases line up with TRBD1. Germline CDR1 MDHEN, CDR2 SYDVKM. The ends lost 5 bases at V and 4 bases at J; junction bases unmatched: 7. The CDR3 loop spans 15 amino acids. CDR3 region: CASSAPGTGVTEAFF. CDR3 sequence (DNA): TGTGCCAGCAGTGCGCCCGGGACAGGGGTCACTGAAGCTTTCTTT.

CDR3 DNA: TGTGCCAGCAGTGAATCGAGCGGGGGATACACCGGGGAGCTGTTTTTT. It specifies CASSESSGGYTGELFF. This chain connects TRBV6-1 to TRBJ2-2; 8 positions agree with TRBD2. This CDR3 has 16 residues. Per germline, CDR1 MNHNS and CDR2 SASEGT. J was trimmed by 3 bases and V by 2 bases; bases with no gene match: 5.

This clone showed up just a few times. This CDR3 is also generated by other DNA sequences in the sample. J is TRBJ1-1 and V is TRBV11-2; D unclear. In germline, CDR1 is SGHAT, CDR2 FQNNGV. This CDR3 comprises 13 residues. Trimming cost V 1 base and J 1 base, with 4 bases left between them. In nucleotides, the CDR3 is TGTGCCAGCAGCTTAGGGGAGAACACTGAAGCTTTCTTT. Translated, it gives CASSLGENTEAFF.

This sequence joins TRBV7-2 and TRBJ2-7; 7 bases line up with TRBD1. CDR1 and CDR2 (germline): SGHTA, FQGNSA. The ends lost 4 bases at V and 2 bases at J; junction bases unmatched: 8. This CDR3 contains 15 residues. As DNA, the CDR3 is TGTGCCAGCAGCTCCCAGACAGGGTCCACCTACGAGCAGTACTTC. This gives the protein CASSSQTGSTYEQYF.

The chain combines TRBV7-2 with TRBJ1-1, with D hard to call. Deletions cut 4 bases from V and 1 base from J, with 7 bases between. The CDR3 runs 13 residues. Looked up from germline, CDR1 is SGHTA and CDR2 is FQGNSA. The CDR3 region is CASSYRQNTEAFF. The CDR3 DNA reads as TGTGCCAGCAGCTACCGACAGAACACTGAAGCTTTCTTT. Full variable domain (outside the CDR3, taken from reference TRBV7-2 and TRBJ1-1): GAGVSQSPSNKVTEKGKDVELRCDPISGHTALYWYRQSLGQGLEFLIYFQGNSAPDKSGLPSDRFSAERTGGSVSTLTIQRTQQEDSAVYLCASSYRQNTEAFFGQGTRLTVV.

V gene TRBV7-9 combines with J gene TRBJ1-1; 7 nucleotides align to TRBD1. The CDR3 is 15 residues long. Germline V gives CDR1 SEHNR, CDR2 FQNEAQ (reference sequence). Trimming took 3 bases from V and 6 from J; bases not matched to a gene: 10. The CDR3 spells CASSFRQGLGAEAFF. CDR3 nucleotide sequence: TGTGCCAGCAGCTTCCGACAGGGCCTAGGGGCTGAAGCTTTCTTT.